The rows below give T cell receptor beta chains drawn from one sample of a study of blood T cell repertoires in COVID-19. The method was immunoSEQ multiplex PCR; TCRdb's version includes in-frame clones alone and lacks a portion of them. The repertoire holds nearly 45,000 clones, with around 87% as singletons. The source material was peripheral blood. The source of these receptors is a man in his forties or fifties with COVID-19, enrolled during active disease. The CDR3 runs from the conserved cysteine through the conserved F or W. Fields, in order: CDR3 protein, V gene, J gene, clone size. Clone size is shown for a subset of rows, as once, few, many or a class of expanded clone.

CDR3: CASSLVQGDYEQYF
V: TRBV5-1
J: TRBJ2-7
size: NA

CDR3: CASSFQGHSHF
V: TRBV28
J: TRBJ1-6
size: NA

CDR3: CAIRGAPGGSDTQYF
V: TRBV10-3
J: TRBJ2-3
size: NA

CDR3: CASSQDRVSQPQHF
V: TRBV14
J: TRBJ1-5
size: NA

CDR3: CASRRDSRYQETQYF
V: TRBV28
J: TRBJ2-5
size: NA

CDR3: CAWSERSGLAGGSRYTQYF
V: TRBV30
J: TRBJ2-3
size: NA

CDR3: CASSESRTSGSYEQYF
V: TRBV25-1
J: TRBJ2-7
size: NA

CDR3: CASSPRGQKKNTEAFF
V: TRBV7-8
J: TRBJ1-1
size: NA

CDR3: CASAGNMNTEAFF
V: TRBV7-8
J: TRBJ1-1
size: NA

CDR3: CASSLQPGQGKETQYF
V: TRBV7-8
J: TRBJ2-5
size: NA

CDR3: CASSQDLGLSLEQYF
V: TRBV3-1/TRBV3-2
J: TRBJ2-7
size: few

CDR3: CSVGQNYGYTF
V: TRBV29-1
J: TRBJ1-2
size: few

CDR3: CASSQDWTASYGYTF
V: TRBV4-1
J: TRBJ1-2
size: NA

CDR3: CASSVLRDGGSYEQYF
V: TRBV7-9
J: TRBJ2-7
size: NA

CDR3: CATGNGQGRGEQYF
V: TRBV19
J: TRBJ2-7
size: NA